Each of the 32 T cell receptor beta chains below was sequenced from the same sample in a study of blood T cell repertoires in COVID-19. Sequenced by immunoSEQ multiplex PCR; TCRdb stores in-frame clones only, minus some. In the table there are 200,000 to 300,000 clones, about 87% of which are singletons. Input material: peripheral blood. Source of these receptors: a woman aged 35 to 49 who had recovered from COVID-19.

The V gene is TRBV2, the J gene TRBJ1-5; TRBD1 matches at 8 bases. The CDR3 is 13 residues long. Germline CDR1 reads SNHLY; CDR2 reads FYNNEI. Trimming removed 7 bases from V and 10 bases from J; junction bases left unmatched: 9. CDR3 region: CASTPGQAFPQHF. CDR3 nucleotides: TGTGCCAGCACCCCGGGACAGGCGTTTCCCCAGCATTTT.

The V call is TRBV7-2, the J call TRBJ1-1, with 7 bases aligning to TRBD1. The germline CDR1 and CDR2 sequences are SGHTA and FQGNSA. This CDR3 comprises 16 residues. With 5 bases clipped from V and 4 bases from J, the junction kept 13 bases outside the gene matches. The CDR3 protein is CASSPRTGGLGTEAFF. The CDR3 coding sequence is TGTGCCAGCAGCCCCCGGACAGGAGGGTTGGGCACTGAAGCTTTCTTT.

The chain has TRBV18 and TRBJ2-2; weak D call: TRBD2 (6 bases). The CDR3 loop spans 15 amino acids. Trimming shortened V by 4 bases and J by 5 bases, and 14 bases separated the two germline ends. Germline V lookup: CDR1 KGHSH, CDR2 LQKENI. DNA for the CDR3: TGTGCCAGCTCACTTAAAGCGGGTTGGACCGGGGAGCTGTTTTTT. This sequence encodes CASSLKAGWTGELFF.

The chain joins TRBV6-5 to TRBJ2-7, with 8 bases matching TRBD1. Trimming removed 6 bases from V and 3 bases from J; junction bases left unmatched: 7. Germline V gene sequence: CDR1 MNHEY, CDR2 SVGAGI. This CDR3 is 14 amino acids long. CDR3 amino acids: CASSLQGDFYEQYF. As DNA, the CDR3 is TGTGCCAGCAGCCTACAGGGGGACTTCTACGAGCAGTACTTC.

V is TRBV11-2 and J is TRBJ2-3; weak D call: TRBD1 (7 bases). Germline lookup yields CDR1 SGHAT and CDR2 FQNNGV. The CDR3 loop spans 16 amino acids. Deletions cut 4 bases from V and 0 bases from J, with 14 bases between. CDR3 amino acids: CASSSGGFSSTDTQYF. As DNA, the CDR3 is TGTGCCAGCAGCTCAGGGGGGTTTTCTAGCACAGATACGCAGTATTTT.

This chain connects TRBV6-6 to TRBJ2-7; no clear D. V was cut by 3 bases and J by 3 bases, with 12 bases left in between. The length of the CDR3 is 14 residues. CDR1 and CDR2 (germline): MNHNY, SVGAGI (reference sequence). The CDR3 DNA reads as TGTGCCAGCAGTTATGGCAGCCTAGGCTACGAGCAGTACTTC. It codes for CASSYGSLGYEQYF.

The V and J genes are TRBV15 and TRBJ1-2; D gene ambiguous. Germline assignment: CDR1 LNHNV and CDR2 YYDKDF (reference sequence). The CDR3 length is 15 residues. V gave up 1 base and J gave up 3 bases, with 12 bases separating them. The CDR3 protein is CATSRGKSVDYGYTF. For the CDR3, the DNA is TGTGCCACCAGCAGAGGTAAATCGGTGGACTATGGCTACACCTTC. The full variable domain, in which reference TRBV15 and TRBJ1-2 provide the parts outside the CDR3, is DAMVIQNPRYQVTQFGKPVTLSCSQTLNHNVMYWYQQKSSQAPKLLFHYYDKDFNNEADTPDNFQSRRPNTSFCFLDIRSPGLGDTAMYLCATSRGKSVDYGYTFGSGTRLTVV.

J is TRBJ2-5 and V is TRBV19, with 13 positions matching TRBD2. The CDR3 spans 15 residues. The ends lost 1 base at V and 5 bases at J; junction bases unmatched: 1. The germline CDR1 and CDR2 sequences are LNHDA and SQIVND (reference sequence). CDR3 DNA sequence: TGTGCCAGTAGTATAGTGACTAGCGGGGGGGAGACCCAGTACTTC. Protein product: CASSIVTSGGETQYF.

The chain is built from TRBV9 and TRBJ1-1; 7 bases align to TRBD1. This CDR3 has 14 amino acids. Germline V gene lookup returns CDR1 SGDLS and CDR2 YYNGEE. Trimming at V came to 4 bases and at J to 0 bases, leaving 3 bases not matched to a gene. The CDR3 spells CASSTDRMNTEAFF. The CDR3 nucleotides are TGTGCCAGCAGCACGGACAGGATGAACACTGAAGCTTTCTTT.

This rearrangement joins TRBV19 to TRBJ2-1, with D perhaps matching TRBD2 (6 bases). The CDR3 runs to 14 residues. The ends were cut back, 1 base at V and 9 bases at J, with 13 bases in the middle. Germline CDR1 LNHDA, CDR2 SQIVND (reference sequence). DNA for the CDR3: TGTGCCAGTAGTATAGGACCCGGAGGGGCTGAGCAGTTCTTC. This gives the protein CASSIGPGGAEQFF.

The gene calls are TRBV5-5 and TRBJ2-2; D unresolved. The CDR3 loop spans 13 amino acids. The germline V gene has CDR1 SGHKS and CDR2 YYEKEE (reference sequence). V was shortened by 4 bases and J by 6 bases, with 10 bases between the two germline ends. The CDR3 sequence: CASSRTFAGELFF. The CDR3 DNA reads TGTGCCAGCAGCCGCACATTTGCCGGGGAGCTGTTTTTT.

The genes are TRBV5-1 and TRBJ1-4, with D possibly being TRBD1 (5 bases). The ends were cut back, 3 bases at V and 5 bases at J, with 14 bases in the middle. From germline, CDR1 is SGHRS and CDR2 YFSETQ. The CDR3 length is 15 residues. Here the CDR3 reads CASSSGGTENEKLFF. CDR3 DNA: TGCGCCAGCAGCTCTGGCGGGACGGAGAATGAAAAACTGTTTTTT.

This chain uses TRBV10-3 with TRBJ1-2; D is possibly TRBD1 (6 bases). Trimming removed 0 bases from V and 6 bases from J, with 11 bases in between. This CDR3 is 14 amino acids long. Germline V CDR1 and CDR2: ENHRY, SYGVKD. CDR3 DNA: TGTGCCATCAGTGAGTCGCCAGGGGAGAATGGCTACACCTTC. Translating it yields CAISESPGENGYTF.

This clone has only a few counts. The gene calls are TRBV5-6 and TRBJ2-7; 7 nucleotides match TRBD1. V was clipped by 3 bases and J by 1 base; unmatched bases: 4. Germline V gives CDR1 SGHDT, CDR2 YYEEEE. The CDR3 has 14 residues. This CDR3 reads CASSWDRNSYEQYF. For the CDR3, the DNA is TGTGCCAGCAGCTGGGACAGAAATTCCTACGAGCAGTACTTC.

This chain connects TRBV3-1 (or the pseudogene TRBV3-2) to TRBJ2-3; 10 bases align to TRBD1. The V and J ends lost 4 bases and 2 bases, in that order; junction bases with no gene match: 6. The CDR3 is 16 amino acids. Germline V gives CDR1 LGHDT, CDR2 YNNKEL (reference sequence). Here the CDR3 DNA reads TGTGCCAGCAGCCCAAGGACAGGGGGAGACACAGATACGCAGTATTTT. It translates to CASSPRTGGDTDTQYF.

J is TRBJ1-2 and V is TRBV5-1; the match to TRBD1 covers 8 bases. V lost 0 bases, J lost 3 bases, and 1 base stayed unmatched. Germline V gene lookup returns CDR1 SGHRS and CDR2 YFSETQ. This CDR3 region has 14 residues. The CDR3 DNA reads TGCGCCAGCAGCTTGGACAGGGGGGACTATGGCTACACCTTC. It specifies CASSLDRGDYGYTF.

The CDR3 is CASSRGRDTYEQYF. DNA for the CDR3: TGTGCCAGTAGTAGGGGACGGGACACCTACGAGCAGTACTTC. V usage is TRBV19 and J usage is TRBJ2-7, with D maybe TRBD1 (6 bases). The CDR3 spans 14 residues. Germline lookup yields CDR1 LNHDA and CDR2 SQIVND (reference sequence). The V end lost 4 bases, the J end lost 2 bases, and 12 bases lay between the germline ends.

This clone was counted between two and nine times. The chain links TRBV29-1 to TRBJ1-2; D not resolved. V lost 2 bases and J 7 bases, leaving 20 bases between the germline ends. This CDR3 is 15 amino acids long. Germline V gives CDR1 SQVTM, CDR2 ANQGSEA. The CDR3, as DNA: TGCAGCGTTGAAAGCCCCGGTTCTCACTCTTCTGGCTACACCTTC. Its translation: CSVESPGSHSSGYTF.

The chain carries TRBV4-3 and TRBJ1-1; D is possibly TRBD1 (5 bases). The V and J ends lost 0 bases and 6 bases respectively, with 11 bases between them. The CDR3 loop spans 14 amino acids. CDR1 is LGHNA and CDR2 is YSLEER in the germline V gene. This CDR3 is CASSQDRQLAEAFF. The CDR3 DNA sequence: TGCGCCAGCAGCCAAGATCGACAGCTAGCTGAAGCTTTCTTT.

Written as DNA, the CDR3 is TGTGCCAGCAGTTTTGGGACAGCTTATGGCTACACCTTC. Its protein is CASSFGTAYGYTF. The chain combines TRBV27 with TRBJ1-2; 7 nucleotides line up with TRBD1. Trimming at V came to 3 bases and at J to 5 bases, leaving 3 bases not matched to a gene. CDR3 length: 13 residues. Germline CDR1 and CDR2: MNHEY and SMNVEV (reference sequence).

The V gene is TRBV5-1, the J gene TRBJ2-3, with 13 bases that match TRBD2. Germline CDR1 reads SGHRS; CDR2 reads YFSETQ. This CDR3 is built from 17 residues. The trim removed 1 base at V and 1 base at J, leaving 3 bases unmatched. DNA of the CDR3: TGCGCCAGCAGCTTGCAAGGGACTAGCGGGGGCACAGATACGCAGTATTTT. Protein sequence: CASSLQGTSGGTDTQYF.

J is TRBJ2-3 and V is TRBV12-5; TRBD2 might be the D (5 bases). The CDR3 totals 13 residues. V was cut by 0 bases and J by 4 bases, with 5 bases left in between. Germline CDR1 and CDR2: LGHNT and FRNRAP. The CDR3 here is CASGLVAADTQYF. As DNA, the CDR3 is TGTGCTAGTGGTTTGGTAGCGGCAGATACGCAGTATTTT.

This clone was detected only once. The genes are TRBV4-1 and TRBJ2-3; D uncertain. The CDR3 extends over 13 amino acids. From germline, CDR1 is MGHRA and CDR2 YSYEKL. Trimming left V 1 base short and J 0 bases short, with 2 bases between. In nucleotides, the CDR3 is TGCGCCAGCAGCCAAGCGAGCACAGATACGCAGTATTTT. Amino acid sequence: CASSQASTDTQYF.

V usage is TRBV2 and J usage is TRBJ1-1, with 8 bases that match TRBD1. CDR3 size: 15 residues. J lost 2 bases, V lost 4 bases, and 6 bases had no gene match. CDR1 is SNHLY, CDR2 FYNNEI, per germline. DNA of the CDR3: TGTGCCAGCAGTGCCCGACAGGGGTTTAACACTGAAGCTTTCTTT. It codes for CASSARQGFNTEAFF.

This chain links TRBV5-1 with TRBJ1-2; D is undetermined. V dropped 3 bases and J dropped 1 base, with 10 bases sitting between them. Germline lookup yields CDR1 SGHRS and CDR2 YFSETQ. The CDR3 runs to 14 residues. This CDR3 is CASSSGMLNYGYTF. CDR3 DNA: TGCGCCAGCAGCTCGGGGATGCTTAACTATGGCTACACCTTC.

This clone was picked up one time. CDR3 nucleotide sequence: TGTGCCAGCTCCCCCCTGCATCTAGCTCTACGTTACGAGCAGTACTTC. It yields the protein CASSPLHLALRYEQYF. The J gene is TRBJ2-7, the V gene TRBV2, with TRBD2 as a possible D gene (5 bases). The CDR3 loop spans 16 amino acids. Trimming took 8 bases from V and 4 from J, leaving 24 bases between them. Germline CDR1 is SNHLY and CDR2 is FYNNEI.

The J gene is TRBJ1-1, the V gene TRBV18; 7 bases line up with TRBD1. V lost 4 bases, J lost 4 bases, and 6 bases stayed unmatched. CDR1 KGHSH and CDR2 LQKENI come from the germline V gene. The CDR3 runs to 14 residues. The CDR3 bases are TGTGCCAGCTCACGGGACAGCTTATCCACTGAAGCTTTCTTT. This encodes CASSRDSLSTEAFF. Full variable domain (rest looked up from reference TRBV18 and TRBJ1-1): NAGVMQNPRHLVRRRGQEARLRCSPMKGHSHVYWYRQLPEEGLKFMVYLQKENIIDESGMPKERFSAEFPKEGPSILRIQQVVRGDSAAYFCASSRDSLSTEAFFGQGTRLTVV.

The V and J genes are TRBV4-3 and TRBJ2-2; tentatively, D is TRBD1 (6 bases). Trimming shortened V by 4 bases and J by 4 bases, and 13 bases separated the two germline ends. This CDR3 has 15 amino acids. The germline gives CDR1 LGHNA, CDR2 YSLEER. CDR3 bases: TGCGCCAGCAGCCGGCACAGGGCTGGCACCGGGGAGCTGTTTTTT. Protein product: CASSRHRAGTGELFF.

The chain employs TRBV2 and TRBJ1-2, with 7 bases fitting TRBD1. The CDR3 extends over 14 amino acids. Germline V gives CDR1 SNHLY, CDR2 FYNNEI. The V segment lost 7 bases and the J segment 6 bases; nucleotides outside the gene matches: 11. The CDR3, as DNA: TGTGCCAGCACCCTAGAAGGGGGCGGAGATGGCTACACCTTC. It specifies CASTLEGGGDGYTF.

The V and J genes are TRBV19 and TRBJ2-7; a possible D gene is TRBD1 (6 bases). The CDR3 totals 15 residues. The V and J ends lost 5 bases and 2 bases respectively, with 16 bases between them. Germline V gene sequence: CDR1 LNHDA, CDR2 SQIVND (reference sequence). The CDR3 spells CASSYQGLGTYEQYF. In DNA, the CDR3 is TGTGCCAGTAGTTACCAGGGGCTGGGAACCTACGAGCAGTACTTC.

The J gene is TRBJ2-7, the V gene TRBV11-3; TRBD1 is a possible D gene (6 bases). The CDR3 totals 14 residues. CDR1 SGHNT and CDR2 YENEEA come from the germline V gene. Trimming left V 5 bases short and J 7 bases short, with 18 bases between. CDR3: CASSPPGVRGEQYF. In nucleotides, the CDR3 is TGTGCCAGCAGCCCTCCCGGGGTCAGGGGAGAGCAGTACTTC.

The CDR3 bases are TGTGCCAGCAGGCCCCCGGGGAACACTGAAGCTTTCTTT. It is translated as CASRPPGNTEAFF. The rearrangement links TRBV7-3 to TRBJ1-1; unclear D gene. V dropped 6 bases and J dropped 1 base, with 9 bases sitting between them. Germline-derived CDR1 and CDR2 are SGHTA and FQGTGA. This CDR3 is 13 amino acids long.